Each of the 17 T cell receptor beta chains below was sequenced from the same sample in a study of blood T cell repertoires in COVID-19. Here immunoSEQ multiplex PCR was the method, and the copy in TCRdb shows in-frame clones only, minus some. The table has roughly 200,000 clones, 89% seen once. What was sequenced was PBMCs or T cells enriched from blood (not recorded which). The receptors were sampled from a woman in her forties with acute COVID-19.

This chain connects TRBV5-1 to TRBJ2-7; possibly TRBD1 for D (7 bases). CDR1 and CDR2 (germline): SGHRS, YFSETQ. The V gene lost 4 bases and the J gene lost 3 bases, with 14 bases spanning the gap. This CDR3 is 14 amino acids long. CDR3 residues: CASSGGGTHYEQYF. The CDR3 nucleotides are TGCGCCAGCAGCGGAGGGGGCACCCACTACGAGCAGTACTTC.

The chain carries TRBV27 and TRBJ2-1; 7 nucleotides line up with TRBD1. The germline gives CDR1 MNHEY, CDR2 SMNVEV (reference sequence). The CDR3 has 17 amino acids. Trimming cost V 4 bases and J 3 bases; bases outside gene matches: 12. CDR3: CASSSPPGTAFYNEQFF. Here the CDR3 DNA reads TGTGCCAGCAGTTCCCCCCCCGGGACAGCCTTCTACAATGAGCAGTTCTTC.

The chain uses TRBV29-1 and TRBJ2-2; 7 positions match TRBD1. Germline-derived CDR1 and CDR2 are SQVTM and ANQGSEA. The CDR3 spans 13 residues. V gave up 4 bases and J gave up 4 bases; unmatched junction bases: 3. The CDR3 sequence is CSVGTGPTGELFF. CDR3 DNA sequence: TGCAGCGTTGGGACAGGCCCCACCGGGGAGCTGTTTTTT.

The CDR3 DNA follows: TGCAGTGCCAGTGGGGCCAGGGACGAGCAGTACTTC. This translates into CSASGARDEQYF. V and J are TRBV20-1 and TRBJ2-7, with a weak D call TRBD1 (5 bases). The V end was cut by 6 bases, the J end by 5 bases, with 14 bases between. Germline CDR1 DFQATT, CDR2 SNEGSKA (reference sequence). This CDR3 has 12 residues.

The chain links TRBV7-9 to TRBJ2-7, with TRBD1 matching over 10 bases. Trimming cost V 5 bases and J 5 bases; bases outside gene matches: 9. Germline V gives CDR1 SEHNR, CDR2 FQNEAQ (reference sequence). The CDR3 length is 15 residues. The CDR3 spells CASSPTGTGVDEQYF. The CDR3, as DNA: TGTGCCAGCAGCCCGACCGGGACAGGGGTCGACGAGCAGTACTTC.

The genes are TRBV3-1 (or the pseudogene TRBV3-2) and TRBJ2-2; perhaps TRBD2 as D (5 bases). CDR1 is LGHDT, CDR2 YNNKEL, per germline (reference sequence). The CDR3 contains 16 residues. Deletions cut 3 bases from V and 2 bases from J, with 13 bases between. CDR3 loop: CASSHQSGPNTGELFF. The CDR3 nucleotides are TGTGCCAGCAGCCACCAAAGCGGACCAAACACCGGGGAGCTGTTTTTT.

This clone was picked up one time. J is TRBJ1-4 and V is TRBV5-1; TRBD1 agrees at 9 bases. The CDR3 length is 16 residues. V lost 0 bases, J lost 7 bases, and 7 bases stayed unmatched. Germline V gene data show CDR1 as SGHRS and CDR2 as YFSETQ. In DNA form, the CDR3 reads TGCGCCAGCAGCTTGGCAGTTGGGACAGGGTCTGAAAAACTGTTTTTT. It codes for CASSLAVGTGSEKLFF.

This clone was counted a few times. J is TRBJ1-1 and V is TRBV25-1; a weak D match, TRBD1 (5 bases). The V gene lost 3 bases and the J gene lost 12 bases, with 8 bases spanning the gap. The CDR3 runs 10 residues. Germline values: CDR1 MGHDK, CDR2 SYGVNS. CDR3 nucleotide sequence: TGTGCCAGCAGTGAGAAGGGGTCTTTCTTT. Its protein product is CASSEKGSFF.

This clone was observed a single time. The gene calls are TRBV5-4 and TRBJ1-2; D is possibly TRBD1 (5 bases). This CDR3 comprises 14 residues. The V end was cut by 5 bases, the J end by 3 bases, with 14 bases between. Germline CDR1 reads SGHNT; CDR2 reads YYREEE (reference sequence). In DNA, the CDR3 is TGTGCCAGCAGACATCCAGGGATCGACTATGGCTACACCTTC. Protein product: CASRHPGIDYGYTF.

Written as DNA, the CDR3 is TGTGCCAGCAGTTTTGAGGGCGGGGGCCAAGAGACCCAGTACTTC. Translating gives CASSFEGGGQETQYF. This chain links TRBV3-1 (or the pseudogene TRBV3-2) with TRBJ2-5; 7 bases map to TRBD2. The length of the CDR3 is 15 residues. J lost 1 base, V lost 6 bases, and 8 bases had no gene match. Germline values: CDR1 LGHDT, CDR2 YNNKEL (reference sequence).

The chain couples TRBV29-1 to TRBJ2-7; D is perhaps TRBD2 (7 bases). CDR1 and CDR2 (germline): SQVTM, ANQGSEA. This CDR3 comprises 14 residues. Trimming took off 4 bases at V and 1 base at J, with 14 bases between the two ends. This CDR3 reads CSVAREGGSYEQYF. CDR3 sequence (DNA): TGCAGCGTTGCCAGGGAGGGGGGTTCCTACGAGCAGTACTTC.

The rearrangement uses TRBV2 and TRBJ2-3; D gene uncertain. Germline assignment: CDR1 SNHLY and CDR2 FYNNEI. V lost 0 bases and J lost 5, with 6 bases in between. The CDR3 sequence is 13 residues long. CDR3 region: CASSEARLDTQYF. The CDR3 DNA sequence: TGTGCCAGCAGTGAAGCGAGGCTAGATACGCAGTATTTT.

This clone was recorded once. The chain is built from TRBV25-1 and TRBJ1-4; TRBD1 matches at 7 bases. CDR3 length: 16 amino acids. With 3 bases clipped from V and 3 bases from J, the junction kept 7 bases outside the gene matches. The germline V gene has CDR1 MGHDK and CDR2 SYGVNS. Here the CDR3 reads CASSDTRQGSNEKLFF. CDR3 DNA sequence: TGTGCCAGCAGTGATACCCGACAGGGCTCTAATGAAAAACTGTTTTTT.

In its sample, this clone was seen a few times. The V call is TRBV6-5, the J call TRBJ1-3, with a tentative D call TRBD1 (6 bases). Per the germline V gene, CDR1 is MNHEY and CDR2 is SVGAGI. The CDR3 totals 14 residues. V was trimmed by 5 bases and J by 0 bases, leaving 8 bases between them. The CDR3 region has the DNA TGTGCCAGCAGTAGGGACATCTCTGGAAACACCATATATTTT. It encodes CASSRDISGNTIYF.

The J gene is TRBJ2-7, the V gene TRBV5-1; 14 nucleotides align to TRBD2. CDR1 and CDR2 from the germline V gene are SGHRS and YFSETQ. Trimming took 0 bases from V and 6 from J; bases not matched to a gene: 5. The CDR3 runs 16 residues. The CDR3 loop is CASSLAGTSGGGEQYF. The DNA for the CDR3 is TGCGCCAGCAGCTTGGCCGGGACTAGCGGGGGCGGCGAGCAGTACTTC.

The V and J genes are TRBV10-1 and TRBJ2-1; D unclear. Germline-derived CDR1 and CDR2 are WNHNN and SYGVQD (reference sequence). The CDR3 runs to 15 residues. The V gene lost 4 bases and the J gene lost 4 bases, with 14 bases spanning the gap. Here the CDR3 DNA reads TGCGCCAGCAGTGGAGCTGGCGGCCTGTACAATGAGCAGTTCTTC. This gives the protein CASSGAGGLYNEQFF.

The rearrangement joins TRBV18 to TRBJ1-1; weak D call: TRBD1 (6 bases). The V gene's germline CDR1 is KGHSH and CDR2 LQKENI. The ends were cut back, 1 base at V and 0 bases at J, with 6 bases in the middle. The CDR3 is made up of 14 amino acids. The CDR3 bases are TGTGCCAGCTCACCACAGGGGGTGAACACTGAAGCTTTCTTT. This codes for CASSPQGVNTEAFF.